This T cell receptor beta chain originates from a study of T and B cells in COVID-19 patients. TRB rearrangements were amplified by multiplex PCR with BIOMED2 TRB-A/B primers. TCRdb redid the calling of the multiplex PCR reads with MiXCR, one entry per CDR3 protein. The sample lists approximately 8,300 distinct CDR3 sequences; 37% were seen once. TRB was amplified from about 240-490 ng of blood genomic DNA. Sequencing used blood. The receptor was isolated from a human donor with active COVID-19.

CDR3 sequence: CASSPSGQGSDEQFF. CDR3 in DNA: TGTGCCAGCTCACCCTCGGGACAGGGGAGCGATGAGCAGTTCTTC. The rearrangement uses TRBV18 and TRBJ2-1; 10 bases fit TRBD1. Germline values: CDR1 KGHSH, CDR2 LQKENI. V was clipped by 3 bases and J by 8 bases; unmatched bases: 7. The CDR3 extends over 15 amino acids.